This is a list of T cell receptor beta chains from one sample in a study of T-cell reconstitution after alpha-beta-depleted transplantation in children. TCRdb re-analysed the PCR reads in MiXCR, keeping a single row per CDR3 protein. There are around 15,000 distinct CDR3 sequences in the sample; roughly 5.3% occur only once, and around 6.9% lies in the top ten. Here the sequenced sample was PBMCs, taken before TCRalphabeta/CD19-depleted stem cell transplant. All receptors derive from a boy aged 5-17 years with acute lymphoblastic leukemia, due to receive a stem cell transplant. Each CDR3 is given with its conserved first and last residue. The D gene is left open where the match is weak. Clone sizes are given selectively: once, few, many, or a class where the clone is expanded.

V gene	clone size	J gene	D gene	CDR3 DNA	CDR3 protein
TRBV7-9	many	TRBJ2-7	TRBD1	TGTGCCAGCAGCGCCGGGACAGGATTTGGGGAGCAGTACTTC	CASSAGTGFGEQYF
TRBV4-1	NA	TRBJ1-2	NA	TGCGCCATGGGCTCCAGGCTGCACTGTTGTAACTATGGCTACACCTTC	CAMGSRLHCCNYGYTF
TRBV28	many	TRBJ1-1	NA	TGTGCCAGCAGCCGCCCGCCCGGGACGGTAGACGTTTTAGCTTTCTTT	CASSRPPGTVDVLAFF
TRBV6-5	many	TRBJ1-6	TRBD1	TGTGCCAGCAGTTACGACGGGACAGCTCCAAATAATTCACCCCTCCACTTT	CASSYDGTAPNNSPLHF
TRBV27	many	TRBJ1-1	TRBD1	TGTGCCAGCAGTAGCGGACAGGGAGGATTAGGCACTGAAGCTTTCTTT	CASSSGQGGLGTEAFF
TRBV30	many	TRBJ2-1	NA	TGTGCCTGGAGTGTAGAGGGGGGGATCAATGAGCAGTTCTTC	CAWSVEGGINEQFF
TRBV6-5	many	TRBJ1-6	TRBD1	TGTGCCAGCAGTATGACAGGGTATAATTCACCCCTCCACTTT	CASSMTGYNSPLHF
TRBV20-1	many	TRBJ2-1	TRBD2	TGCAGTGCTCGGGGAGGACTAGCGAACTCCTACAATGAGCAGTTCTTC	CSARGGLANSYNEQFF
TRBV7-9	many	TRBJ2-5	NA	TGTGCCAGCAGCTTAAAGCATGTGATGCGAGAGACCCAGTACTTC	CASSLKHVMRETQYF
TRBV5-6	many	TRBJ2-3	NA	TGTGCCAGCAAATCCTGGGGAGGCACAGATACGCAGTATTTT	CASKSWGGTDTQYF
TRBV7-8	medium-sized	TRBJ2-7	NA	TGTGCCAGCAGCAGGACTAATTCCTACGAGCAGTACTTC	CASSRTNSYEQYF
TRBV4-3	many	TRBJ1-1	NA	TGCGCCAGCAGCCAAGAGTTATTTCGGGATTCCATGAACACTGAAGCTTTCTTT	CASSQELFRDSMNTEAFF
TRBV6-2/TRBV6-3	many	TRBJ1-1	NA	TGTGCCAGCAGTTACTCGGCAGAGAACACTGAAGCCTTCTTT	CASSYSAENTEAFF
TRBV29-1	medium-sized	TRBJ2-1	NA	TGCAGCGTTGGAGTCTCCCCCAGCTCCTACAATGAGCAGTTCTTC	CSVGVSPSSYNEQFF
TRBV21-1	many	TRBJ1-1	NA	TGTGCCAGCAGCAGCACGAGGGCAGGGCAGGATTCTATGAACACTGAAGCTTTCTTT	CASSSTRAGQDSMNTEAFF
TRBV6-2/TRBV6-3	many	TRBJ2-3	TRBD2	TGTGCCAGCACCCTAAGCGGGGAGCAGTATTTT	CASTLSGEQYF
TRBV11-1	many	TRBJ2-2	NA	TGTGCCAGCAGCTTAGCACCGAACACCGGGGAGCTGTTTTTT	CASSLAPNTGELFF
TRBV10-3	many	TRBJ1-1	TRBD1	TGTGCCATCAGTGCGGGACAGGGGGTCCCTGAAGCTTTCTTT	CAISAGQGVPEAFF
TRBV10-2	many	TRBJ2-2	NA	TGCGCCAGCCTAGGTTCGGCAGTTTCCACCGGGGAGCTGTTTTTT	CASLGSAVSTGELFF
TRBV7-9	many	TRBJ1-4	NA	TGTGCCAGCAGCGGGGGCCTGGGGAATGAAAAACTGTTTTTT	CASSGGLGNEKLFF
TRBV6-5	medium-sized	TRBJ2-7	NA	TGTGCCAGCAGTTACTCTTTACCGGACGGTTCCTACGAGCAGTACTTC	CASSYSLPDGSYEQYF
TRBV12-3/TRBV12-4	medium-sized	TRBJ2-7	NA	TGTGCCAGCAGTCTGGGACCAACCACCTACGAGCAGTACTTC	CASSLGPTTYEQYF
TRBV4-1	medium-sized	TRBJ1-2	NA	TGCGCCAGCAGCCAAGAATCCCGAGCGAGAGGGCTTGAGGGCTACACCTTC	CASSQESRARGLEGYTF
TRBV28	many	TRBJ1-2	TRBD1	TGTGCCACCACTTCCTCCGGGACAGGGGTTCGGTCTTGGGGCTACACCTTC	CATTSSGTGVRSWGYTF
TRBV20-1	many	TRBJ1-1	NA	TGCAGTGTGCTGCCCAACGGTGGTGAAGCTTTCTTT	CSVLPNGGEAFF
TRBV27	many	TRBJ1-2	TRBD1	TGTGCCAGCAGTTTATTTGCCCCCGGGACAGGGAAGGGGGGCTACACCTTC	CASSLFAPGTGKGGYTF
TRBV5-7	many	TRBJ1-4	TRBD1	TGTGCCAGCAGCTTGAGGGACAGAGTCTTATCAACTAATGAAAAACTGTTTTTT	CASSLRDRVLSTNEKLFF
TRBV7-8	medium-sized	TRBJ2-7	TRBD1	TGTGCCAGCAGCCCGTGGGGACAGGGGGGGTACGAGCAGTACTTC	CASSPWGQGGYEQYF
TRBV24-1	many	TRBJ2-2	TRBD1	TGTGCCACCAGTGAGTTAGGACAGGGAACCGGGGAGCTGTTTTTT	CATSELGQGTGELFF
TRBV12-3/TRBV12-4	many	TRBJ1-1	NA	TGTGCCAGTATAAAGGGGACACGCAGAACGAACACTGAAGCTTTCTTT	CASIKGTRRTNTEAFF
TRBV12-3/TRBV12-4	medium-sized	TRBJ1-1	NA	TGTGCCAGCAGCGGGACACCCCTTATAGGAGCTTTCTTT	CASSGTPLIGAFF
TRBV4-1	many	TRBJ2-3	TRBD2	TGCGCCAGCAGCCAAGATAGGCTAGCGGGGGCTCATACGCAGTATTTT	CASSQDRLAGAHTQYF
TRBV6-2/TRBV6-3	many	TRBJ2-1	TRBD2	TGTGCCAGCGGATCGATGATGGGGCGGGGGGAATACAATGAGCAGTTCTTC	CASGSMMGRGEYNEQFF